This TCR beta chain was observed in a study of tumor and adjacent non-tumor tissue in lung cancer. This CDR3 region has 15 residues. Per the germline V gene, CDR1 is MNHEY and CDR2 is SVGEGT. Trimming removed 11 bases at V and 5 bases at J, with 23 bases between. RNA was extracted from bulk tissue without any cell sorting. More than 3 cm separated this lung sample from the edge of the tumor. A modified ARM-PCR protocol with three rounds of nested PCR amplified TCRbeta. TCRdb reprocessed the multiplex PCR reads with MiXCR, giving one entry per CDR3 protein. The table includes 90,000 to 100,000 distinct CDR3 sequences, less than 85% detected once.

V and J are TRBV6-2 or TRBV6-3 and TRBJ2-3; D remains unclear. The sequence derives from a man in his fifties or sixties with small cell lung cancer. The sequenced material came from distant non-tumor lung tissue. The DNA of the CDR3 is TGTGCCTTCAGTTACTCGTTTTCGAAAGTAGATACGCAGTATTTT. Its protein is CAFSYSFSKVDTQYF.